Given below is one TCR beta chain in context. This clonotype was counted at least ten times. It has no known antigen specificity. There are no base qualities to consult, and no much larger clone falls within one base. This entry belongs to a study of T cells in Graves' hyperthyroidism and ophthalmopathy (dated by TCRdb to the late 2010s). Concerning the study at large: Peripheral blood samples were taken at initial diagnosis, before any treatment was given. In addition, the study compared T-cell repertoires in thyroid tissue and in blood from 6 or 7 Graves' hyperthyroidism patients. According to the paper, TCR Vbeta CDR3 sequencing was carried out on some 140 peripheral blood samples, which came from fewer than 50 ophthalmopathy, roughly 75 hyperthyroidism and roughly 17 progressor patients. To identify distinguishing TCR V-J signatures, a discovery cohort of about 100 patients was used, comprising 43 with Graves' ophthalmopathy and some 57 with stable Graves' hyperthyroidism. For training and testing, the roughly 100 patients in the discovery cohort were randomly divided in a 7:3 ratio. After sampling, hyperthyroidism patients received methimazole starting at 30 mg daily, and ophthalmopathy patients received high-dose intravenous methylprednisolone. Prospective prediction of ophthalmopathy was tested in an independent validation cohort of approximately 18 hyperthyroidism patients and 17 patients who later progressed to ophthalmopathy. Findings and caveats that apply to the study as a whole: In cross-validation, a model built on a 13 V-J signature told ophthalmopathy apart from stable hyperthyroidism with under 90% sensitivity and roughly 83% specificity, and in testing the same model reached 80%/75%. No statistical method was used to set the sample size in advance, and investigators knew the group allocation. Most expanded thyroid clonotypes (frequency above 0.001) were also found in blood, which suggests that blood repertoires may mirror thyroid immune responses. During validation, the model predicted progression to ophthalmopathy a median of approximately 6 months ahead of onset, with more than 60% sensitivity and more than 72% specificity.

A patient counted as having stable Graves' hyperthyroidism if no progression to ophthalmopathy occurred over 18 months of follow-up. Hyperthyroidism patients were aged 18 to 65 years and newly diagnosed, with disease duration of less than 2 months. The study excluded patients with uncontrolled infections, other autoimmune diseases, pregnancy or lactation. Diagnoses relied on clinical symptoms, serum thyroxine and TRAb, thyroid ultrasound and orbital computed tomography. PBMCs were separated from approximately 10 ml of fresh peripheral blood using Ficoll-Paque density gradient centrifugation. Total RNA was extracted using Trizol reagent, and RNA quality was assessed on an Agilent 2100 Bioanalyzer. Amplification of TCR beta CDR3 regions was carried out from RNA transcripts. The TCR CDR3 was subjected to a first round of RT-PCR using the HTBI primer set and the Qiagen OneStep RT-PCR kit. Libraries were constructed in a second round of multiplex PCR, after which size selection and purification were performed. Libraries were sequenced paired-end with 100 bp reads on an Illumina HiSeq2000. As for how the authors treated the data: Raw data were processed with SOAPnuke, discarding reads with adapters, uncalled bases, mean Phred below 15, or no exact constant-primer or identifier match. COPE v1.2.5 was used to merge high-quality paired reads, and clonotypes were defined as unique nucleotide sequences. MiTCR v1.1 was used to align clonotypes to the IMGT TRBV, TRBD and TRBJ reference segments. Analysis was restricted to V-J combinations with a frequency above 0.0001, which covered about 99% of repertoires. The TCS score was defined as the ratio of F50 (clonal expansion) to E x V (chaos), calculated using BLOSUM62-based TCRdist between CDR3 peptides within each V-J. Welch's t-statistics and random forest reduced 514 V-J features to 10 to 15, which were used in a naive Bayes classifier (R e1071). The raw public reads went through TCRdb reprocessing: fastp at Q25, MiXCR clone calling, in-frame beta chains kept. Every CDR3 protein is listed once, alongside the most common genes and DNA of its rows. These V and J calls derive from TCRdb rather than the authors' analysis. The sample records about 560,000 distinct CDR3 sequences, 15% to 20% of which are singletons. The top ten clonotypes cover approximately 18% of the sample.

The germline V gene encodes CDR1 SGHRS and CDR2 YFSETQ. The junction shows trimming of 0 bases on V and 3 bases on J, plus 13 bases between the germline ends. The CDR3 runs 15 amino acids, cysteine and phenylalanine included. CDR3 DNA only is kept here, 45 bases in frame from base 1. In this chain, TRBV5-1 is recombined with TRBJ2-7; the D gene is possibly TRBD1, with 5 bases matching. Sequencing was done on a sample of blood. This receptor was obtained from a woman in her late teens or twenties with Graves' hyperthyroidism. The CDR3 here reads CASSLDGATYYEQYF. The nucleotides read TGCGCCAGCAGCTTGGATGGGGCCACGTACTACGAGCAGTACTTC.